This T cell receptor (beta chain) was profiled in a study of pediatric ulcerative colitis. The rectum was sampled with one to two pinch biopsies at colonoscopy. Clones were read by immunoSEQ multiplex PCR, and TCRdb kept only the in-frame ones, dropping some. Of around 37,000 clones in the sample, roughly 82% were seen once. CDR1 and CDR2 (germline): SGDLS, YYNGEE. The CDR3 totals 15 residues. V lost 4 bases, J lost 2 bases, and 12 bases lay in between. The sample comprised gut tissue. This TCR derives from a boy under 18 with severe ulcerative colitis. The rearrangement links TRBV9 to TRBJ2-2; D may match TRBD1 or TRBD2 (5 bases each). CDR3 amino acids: CASSPSQGNTGELFF. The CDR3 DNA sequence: TGTGCCAGCAGCCCTAGCCAGGGCAACACCGGGGAGCTGTTTTTT.